This TCR beta chain is drawn from a study of CD4 T cells in relation to SARS-CoV-2 and coronaviruses. Study overall: No peptide or an HIV-1 Nef peptide pool served as negative control.

Sequencing used immunoSEQ multiplex PCR; TCRdb keeps in-frame clones, though not all of them. The repertoire consists of approximately 20,000 clones, with about 80% occurring once and the leading ten covering around 12%. Unexposed donor CD4+ T cells date from about 2011-2018, before the COVID-19 pandemic. Isolation of CD4+ T cells took place after less than twelve days in culture. Unexposed-donor CD4+ T cells were probed with SARS-CoV-2 S/N and four cold-coronavirus spikes, cells permitting. In regard to this clone: Antigen specificity is unknown.

The germline V gene has CDR1 SGHTS and CDR2 YDEGEE. This CDR3 is built from 16 residues. With 2 bases removed from V and 3 bases from J, the gap between germline ends came to 12 bases. The sequence derives from a human donor in good health. The rearrangement uses TRBV5-8 and TRBJ1-6, with a weak D call TRBD1 (5 bases). Source material: CD4+ T cells from PBMCs, cultured in vitro. The DNA for the CDR3 is TGTGCCAGCAGCTTCAGAGGGGAGCTCTATAATTCACCCCTCCACTTT. Encoded protein: CASSFRGELYNSPLHF.